This entry features one T cell receptor (beta chain) sequence. Its target is unknown. Its ends do not fully match the called genes, so a read error is possible. Germline CDR1 is SGHVS and CDR2 is FNYEAQ. The CDR3 spans 13 residues. TCRdb called the reads again in MiXCR, with one record for every CDR3 protein. The sample includes approximately 500,000 distinct CDR3 sequences, more than 15% seen only once; the top ten take roughly a quarter. The data were obtained in a study of T cell repertoires in cytomegalovirus infection. General study points: Predominance within the ex vivo response was attributable to HLA-C-restricted CMV-specific TCR beta clonotypes.

The sequenced sample was CD8+ T cells from PBMCs. This receptor was taken from a human donor in good health (CMV status not recorded). Some clones in this sample may be carry-over from other donors' samples. The chain recombines TRBV7-6 with TRBJ1-1; D perhaps matches TRBD1 (5 bases). The CDR3 bases are TGTGCTAGCAGCTTTGGGGCCGACACTGAAGCTTTCTTT. Its protein is CASSFGADTEAFF.